Below, 28 T cell receptor beta chains from the same sample are listed, as sequenced in a study of post-analysis software for immune sequencing data. Study findings and constraints: TRBV5-6, TRBV5-1 and TRBV20-1 were among roughly five TRBV segments more frequent in patients than controls.

TCR beta cDNA libraries had unique molecular identifiers. TCRdb passed the PCR reads through MiXCR, listing each CDR3 protein once. The sample includes around 400,000 distinct CDR3 sequences, roughly 35% of them seen just once. No antigen is known for these receptors. What was sequenced was blood. Every receptor here comes from a girl between 10 and 17 years old with multiple sclerosis.

The genes are TRBV6-5 and TRBJ2-1; 7 bases align to TRBD1. This CDR3 has 15 residues. V trimming: 6 bases; J trimming: 5 bases; junction bases outside the gene matches: 10. Germline CDR1 reads MNHEY; CDR2 reads SVGAGI. The CDR3 loop reads CASSLLRQGHNEQFF. The CDR3 DNA reads as TGTGCCAGCAGCCTGCTTCGACAGGGACACAATGAGCAGTTCTTC.

This clonotype has only a few counts. V gene TRBV7-9 combines with J gene TRBJ2-1, with D possibly TRBD2 on 6 matching bases. The CDR3 sequence is 16 residues long. Trimming removed 2 bases at V and 9 bases at J, with 20 bases between. CDR1 and CDR2 (germline): SEHNR, FQNEAQ (reference sequence). The CDR3 nucleotides are TGTGCCAGCAGCTTATCGCCAGGGCGGGGACCTAGTGAGCAGTTCTTC. It codes for CASSLSPGRGPSEQFF.

This clonotype was seen only a few times. The rearrangement links TRBV7-9 to TRBJ1-5, with no clear D. In germline, CDR1 is SEHNR, CDR2 FQNEAQ (reference sequence). Trimming removed 4 bases at V and 0 bases at J, with 7 bases between. The CDR3 extends over 14 amino acids. CDR3 coding DNA: TGTGCCAGCAGCTCAGGTTATAGCAATCAGCCCCAGCATTTT. The encoded protein is CASSSGYSNQPQHF. Full variable domain (rest looked up from reference TRBV7-9 and TRBJ1-5): DTGVSQNPRHKITKRGQNVTFRCDPISEHNRLYWYRQTLGQGPEFLTYFQNEAQLEKSRLLSDRFSAERPKGSFSTLEIQRTEQGDSAMYLCASSSGYSNQPQHFGDGTRLSIL.

This clonotype appeared a few times. The chain links TRBV5-1 to TRBJ1-4, with D unclear. Trimming cost V 0 bases and J 5 bases, with 8 bases left between them. The CDR3 has 14 amino acids. Germline loops: CDR1 SGHRS, CDR2 YFSETQ. Here the CDR3 DNA reads TGCGCCAGCAGCTTGGGTGTGGGCAATGAAAAACTGTTTTTT. This translates into CASSLGVGNEKLFF. Full variable domain (missing parts from reference TRBV5-1 and TRBJ1-4): KAGVTQTPRYLIKTRGQQVTLSCSPISGHRSVSWYQQTPGQGLQFLFEYFSETQRNKGNFPGRFSGRQFSNSRSEMNVSTLELGDSALYLCASSLGVGNEKLFFGSGTQLSVL.

In the case of this clonotype: The conserved closing phenylalanine or tryptophan is absent in this CDR3, likely reflecting a read error. The chain joins TRBV4-1 to TRBJ1-2, with D possibly being TRBD1 (5 bases). The CDR3 runs to 14 residues. Germline V gene sequence: CDR1 MGHRA, CDR2 YSYEKL. V lost 0 bases to trimming and J lost 7 bases, with 12 bases between them. In nucleotides, the CDR3 is TGCGCCAGCAGCCAAGACCGGGGGTTGGGTGGCTACACCTGC. This gives the protein CASSQDRGLGGYTC.

This clonotype was detected only a few times. This chain joins TRBV5-1 and TRBJ2-6; no reliable D call. Trimming removed 9 bases at V and 0 bases at J, with 10 bases between. This CDR3 has 14 residues. The germline CDR1 and CDR2 sequences are SGHRS and YFSETQ. CDR3 in amino acids: CATAADSGANVLTF. The CDR3 DNA is TGCGCCACCGCCGCAGACTCTGGGGCCAACGTCCTGACTTTC.

The chain is built from TRBV7-9 and TRBJ2-7; 10 bases agree with TRBD2. This CDR3 contains 14 residues. V gave up 3 bases and J gave up 5 bases; unmatched junction bases: 4. Germline assignment: CDR1 SEHNR and CDR2 FQNEAQ (reference sequence). The CDR3 spells CASSLGGTSDEQYF. The CDR3, as DNA: TGTGCCAGCAGCTTGGGGGGGACTAGCGACGAGCAGTACTTC. Variable domain in full (rest from reference TRBV7-9 and TRBJ2-7): DTGVSQNPRHKITKRGQNVTFRCDPISEHNRLYWYRQTLGQGPEFLTYFQNEAQLEKSRLLSDRFSAERPKGSFSTLEIQRTEQGDSAMYLCASSLGGTSDEQYFGPGTRLTVT.

This clonotype was detected a few times. This may be a read error: a much more frequent sequence differs by one nucleotide. The J gene is TRBJ2-1, the V gene TRBV20-1, with TRBD2 identical over 11 bases. The CDR3 sequence is 16 residues long. CDR1 DFQATT and CDR2 SNEGSKA come from the germline V gene (reference sequence). The CDR3 here is CSVRDPTSGGNNEQFF. Here the CDR3 DNA reads TGCAGTGTTAGAGATCCCACTAGCGGGGGAAACAATGAGCAGTTCTTC.

The J gene is TRBJ2-4, the V gene TRBV13, with unresolved D. The J call is in doubt because the DNA end fits TRBJ2-7 better. The germline gives CDR1 PRHDT, CDR2 FYEKMQ (reference sequence). This CDR3 comprises 11 residues. As DNA, the CDR3 is TGTGCCAGCAGCTCCCACCACGAGCAGTACTTC. Residues: CASSSHHEQYF.

The chain joins TRBV27 to TRBJ2-7; the D gene is possibly TRBD1 (6 bases). The V gene's germline CDR1 is MNHEY and CDR2 SMNVEV (reference sequence). This CDR3 spans 11 amino acids. The V and J ends lost 5 bases and 11 bases respectively, with 13 bases between them. This chain's CDR3 is CASSGRDKEYF. In DNA, the CDR3 is TGTGCCAGCAGTGGCCGGGACAAGGAGTACTTC.

This chain uses TRBV5-6 with TRBJ2-2; 12 positions agree with TRBD1. Losses at the gene ends were 8 bases for V and 8 bases for J; bases not matched to a gene: 7. Germline V gene lookup returns CDR1 SGHDT and CDR2 YYEEEE. CDR3 length equals 14 residues. The DNA for the CDR3 is TGTGCCAGTAACCGGGACAGGGGGCTTGGGGAGCTGTTTTTT. Translating it yields CASNRDRGLGELFF.

This clonotype was observed a single time. The gene calls are TRBV6-4 and TRBJ1-2, with 7 positions matching TRBD1. The V segment lost 6 bases and the J segment 7 bases; nucleotides outside the gene matches: 11. Germline V gene lookup returns CDR1 MRHNA and CDR2 SNTAGT. The CDR3 spans 14 residues. CDR3 protein: CASRPDRDRRGYTF. The CDR3 nucleotides read TGTGCCAGCAGACCCGACAGGGATCGGCGTGGCTACACCTTC.

Points on this clonotype: Sequence at one end of the junction differs from germline and may be a read error. The chain couples TRBV4-3 to TRBJ2-2; D perhaps matches TRBD2 (6 bases). CDR3 length equals 17 residues. CDR1 is LGHNA and CDR2 is YSLEER in the germline V gene. CDR3 loop: CASSQDGKVANTGGLFF. CDR3 nucleotide sequence: TGCGCCAGCAGCCAAGATGGAAAGGTCGCGAACACCGGGGGGCTGTTTTTT.

Worth noting for this clonotype: Mismatch with germline at one junction end may stem from a read error. The chain has TRBV20-1 and TRBJ2-3, with 9 bases fitting TRBD2. This CDR3 region has 16 residues. Germline assignment: CDR1 DFQATT and CDR2 SNEGSKA (reference sequence). The CDR3 region is CSAEGLLAGSTDTRYF. DNA of the CDR3: TGCAGTGCCGAAGGTCTCCTAGCGGGAAGCACAGATACGCGGTATTTT.

The chain links TRBV6-5 to TRBJ1-2, with no clear D. Trimming cost V 6 bases and J 4 bases, with 18 bases left between them. This CDR3 region has 15 residues. In germline, CDR1 is MNHEY, CDR2 SVGAGI. In DNA form, the CDR3 reads TGTGCCAGCAGCCGGGTCTCTCCAATTATCTATGGCTACACCTTC. As protein: CASSRVSPIIYGYTF.

The V and J genes are TRBV6-2 or TRBV6-3 and TRBJ2-1, with 8 bases fitting TRBD2. V dropped 6 bases and J dropped 5; count of bases not matched to a gene: 21. CDR1 is MNHEY and CDR2 is SVGEGT in the germline V gene. This CDR3 spans 19 amino acids. The CDR3 DNA reads TGTGCCAGCAGCTCTCTCCTCTCTTGGGGTAGCGGGGCTAACAATGAGCAGTTCTTC. Its protein is CASSSLLSWGSGANNEQFF.

The rearrangement uses TRBV5-1 and TRBJ2-6; D unresolved. V shed 2 bases and J shed 2 bases, with 8 bases lying between them. The CDR3 runs 15 residues. CDR1 is SGHRS, CDR2 YFSETQ, per germline. Here the CDR3 DNA reads TGCGCCAGCAGCTTTATTTACGCTGGGGCCAACGTCCTGACTTTC. Amino acids: CASSFIYAGANVLTF.

This clonotype was observed a single time. The chain links TRBV4-2 to TRBJ2-5, with D possibly being TRBD1 or TRBD2 (6 bases each). CDR3 length equals 18 residues. With 5 bases removed from V and 11 bases from J, the gap between germline ends came to 33 bases. CDR1 and CDR2 from the germline V gene are LGHNA and YNFKEQ. The CDR3 region is CASSTPPGSHGGQNEQYF. The DNA of the CDR3 is TGTGCCAGCAGCACTCCACCCGGCAGTCACGGGGGCCAAAATGAGCAGTACTTC.

The chain has TRBV5-5 and TRBJ2-3, with 8 positions matching TRBD2. Germline V gene lookup returns CDR1 SGHKS and CDR2 YYEKEE (reference sequence). The CDR3 spans 14 residues. V trimming: 5 bases; J trimming: 2 bases; junction bases outside the gene matches: 4. CDR3 region: CASRRGGITDTQYF. The CDR3 region has the DNA TGTGCCAGCAGGCGCGGGGGGATCACAGATACGCAGTATTTT. Variable domain in full (rest from reference TRBV5-5 and TRBJ2-3): DAGVTQSPTHLIKTRGQQVTLRCSPISGHKSVSWYQQVLGQGPQFIFQYYEKEERGRGNFPDRFSARQFPNYSSELNVNALLLGDSALYLCASRRGGITDTQYFGPGTRLTVL.

The chain combines TRBV20-1 with TRBJ2-7, with 11 bases identical to TRBD2. Germline CDR1 is DFQATT and CDR2 is SNEGSKA (reference sequence). J was trimmed by 3 bases and V by 6 bases; bases with no gene match: 7. The CDR3 contains 14 residues. The CDR3 sequence: CSAPTSGDYYEQYF. CDR3 nucleotide sequence: TGCAGTGCCCCGACTAGCGGGGACTACTACGAGCAGTACTTC.

Points on this clonotype: Sequence at one end of the junction differs from germline and may be a read error. The V call is TRBV4-3, the J call TRBJ2-1; TRBD2 matches at 12 bases. Germline V gives CDR1 LGHNA, CDR2 YSLEER. The CDR3 contains 18 residues. The CDR3 coding sequence is TGCGCCGGCAGCCAAGACCCCTCTAGCGGGGGGGCCTACAATGAGCAGTTCTTC. Translating it yields CAGSQDPSSGGAYNEQFF.

This clonotype showed up many times. The V gene is TRBV6-6, the J gene TRBJ2-5; 12 bases agree with TRBD2. The length of the CDR3 is 15 residues. J gave up 5 bases and V 5 bases, and 6 bases lay outside the gene matches. Germline V gene lookup returns CDR1 MNHNY and CDR2 SVGAGI (reference sequence). CDR3 sequence: CASSLASGGAETQYF. The CDR3, as DNA: TGTGCCAGCAGTCTGGCTAGCGGGGGGGCGGAGACCCAGTACTTC.

V gene TRBV6-4 combines with J gene TRBJ2-3, with D possibly being TRBD2 (5 bases). The CDR3 spans 15 residues. CDR1 is MRHNA, CDR2 SNTAGT, per germline. V was clipped by 7 bases and J by 0 bases, with 14 bases between them. As DNA, the CDR3 is TGTGCCAGCAACAGTGGGAGTCCTAGCACAGATACGCAGTATTTT. It encodes CASNSGSPSTDTQYF.

The V gene is TRBV21-1, the J gene TRBJ2-5. TRBV21-1 is an annotated pseudogene. The CDR3 is made up of 14 amino acids. The CDR3 DNA follows: TGTGCCAGCAGCAATTTTGGGATGCAAGAGACCCAGTACTTC. Its translation is CASSNFGMQETQYF.

The chain has TRBV5-1 and TRBJ2-7; D remains ambiguous. The CDR3 consists of 14 residues. The V and J ends lost 2 bases and 4 bases respectively, with 13 bases between them. The germline gives CDR1 SGHRS, CDR2 YFSETQ. The CDR3 DNA reads TGCGCCAGCAGCTTCGACGGGTTGGGGTACGAGCAGTACTTC. Residues: CASSFDGLGYEQYF.

This clonotype has a handful of counts. V usage is TRBV3-1 and J usage is TRBJ1-6; possible D gene TRBD1, 5 bases. Trimming took 6 bases from V and 1 from J, leaving 13 bases between them. There are 16 residues in the CDR3. From germline, CDR1 is LGHDT and CDR2 YNNKEL (reference sequence). The chain's CDR3 is CASRRGDQSYNSPLHF. The CDR3 region has the DNA TGTGCCAGCAGGCGGGGGGACCAGTCCTATAATTCACCCCTCCACTTT.

This clonotype was seen more than once but under ten times. The CDR3 DNA reads as TGCAGTGCTAGAGAGGCAGGGGGACTCTACGAGCAGTACTTC. It yields the protein CSAREAGGLYEQYF. This chain connects TRBV20-1 to TRBJ2-7, with a weak D call TRBD1 (7 bases). The CDR3 consists of 14 residues. CDR1 DFQATT and CDR2 SNEGSKA come from the germline V gene (reference sequence). Deletions cut 0 bases from V and 3 bases from J, with 12 bases between.

In this sample, this clonotype turned up a few times. J is TRBJ2-7 and V is TRBV4-3, with 10 nucleotides matching TRBD1. Germline V lookup: CDR1 LGHNA, CDR2 YSLEER. The V gene end was trimmed by 3 bases and the J gene end by 3 bases; junction bases not matched to a gene: 5. The CDR3 covers 15 residues. The CDR3 sequence is CASSHSGQGGYEQYF. The CDR3 DNA reads as TGCGCCAGCAGCCACTCCGGACAGGGGGGCTACGAGCAGTACTTC.